This is a list of T cell receptor beta chains from one sample in a study of a mutant IDH1 vaccine in newly diagnosed glioma. Antigens of these TCRs are unknown. The method was immunoSEQ multiplex PCR; TCRdb's version includes in-frame clones alone and lacks a portion of them. The sample has about 40,000 clones, about 80% seen once. Sequenced here: PBMCs, sampled from a glioma patient whose treatment included an IDH1 peptide vaccine. All receptors derive from a woman aged 45-65 years with glioma. The CDR3 runs from the conserved cysteine through the conserved F or W. The order of the fields is clone size, J gene, V gene, D gene, CDR3 DNA, CDR3 protein. A D gene is named only where the DNA matches it firmly. Clone size is not always given. Where it is, it says once, few, many or a class for expanded clones.

once,TRBJ2-3,TRBV2,TRBD2,TGTGCCAGCAGTGAAAGTGCGGGGGGGACAGATACGCAGTATTTT,CASSESAGGTDTQYF
-,TRBJ2-5,TRBV6-6,TRBD2,TGTGCCAGCGCGGGGGGGTACCAAGAGACCCAGTACTTC,CASAGGYQETQYF
-,TRBJ2-1,TRBV15,TRBD1,TGTGCCACCAGCAGCGGACAGGGTTCCGGACTCAATGAGCAGTTCTTC,CATSSGQGSGLNEQFF
-,TRBJ1-3,TRBV7-9,TRBD1,TGTGCCAGCAGCTTAAGGGACAGGGGACACACCATATATTTT,CASSLRDRGHTIYF
-,TRBJ2-7,TRBV19,-,TGTGCCAGTAGTATAGGCGGGGCCGCCTACGAGCAGTACTTC,CASSIGGAAYEQYF
few,TRBJ2-7,TRBV7-2,TRBD2,TGTGCCAGCAGCTTAGGGAGCGGGGGTTACGAGCAGTACTTC,CASSLGSGGYEQYF
-,TRBJ2-3,TRBV11-2,-,TGTGCCAGCAGCTTCCGGGGGTTCGGGGCAGATACGCAGTATTTT,CASSFRGFGADTQYF
few,TRBJ1-1,TRBV2,-,TGTGCCTCCGGGGTCCGGGTGAGCACTGAAGCTTTCTTT,CASGVRVSTEAFF
-,TRBJ2-4,TRBV4-1,TRBD2,TGCGCCAGCAGCCAAACGAGTAGCGGGGGCGATCTAGCCAAAAACATTCAGTACTTC,CASSQTSSGGDLAKNIQYF
-,TRBJ2-6,TRBV9,-,TGTGCCAGCAGCTCGACGCTCTCTGGGGCCAACGTCCTGACTTTC,CASSSTLSGANVLTF
-,TRBJ1-2,TRBV5-1,TRBD1,TGCGCCAGCAGCTCTGGGACAGGGGATTATGGCTACACCTTC,CASSSGTGDYGYTF
large,TRBJ2-3,TRBV19,TRBD1,TGTGCCAGTAGTGCCCCGCCGGGGACAGGGACAGATACGCAGTATTTT,CASSAPPGTGTDTQYF
-,TRBJ1-5,TRBV30,-,TGTGCCTGGAGTGTAGCTGTTCAGCCCCAGCATTTT,CAWSVAVQPQHF
few,TRBJ1-1,TRBV7-2,-,TGTGCCAGCAGCTTCGGACTCATGAACACTGAAGCTTTCTTT,CASSFGLMNTEAFF
-,TRBJ2-3,TRBV2,-,TGTGCCAGCGCCGTTACCTCACGGAGGGGAACAGATACGCAGTATTTT,CASAVTSRRGTDTQYF
-,TRBJ1-4,TRBV18,-,TGTGCCAGCTCACCAGGGACAAATGAAAAACTGTTTTTT,CASSPGTNEKLFF
-,TRBJ2-2,TRBV5-1,TRBD2,TGCGCCAGCAGCCCAGGACTAGCGGGGGGGGACTGGAACACCGGGGAGCTGTTTTTT,CASSPGLAGGDWNTGELFF
once,TRBJ1-3,TRBV6-5,TRBD1,TGTGCCAGCAGTGCCCAGGGGGCTGGAAACACCATATATTTT,CASSAQGAGNTIYF
-,TRBJ2-2,TRBV6-4,-,TGTGCCAGCAGTGACAGGAACACCGGGGAGCTGTTTTTT,CASSDRNTGELFF
-,TRBJ2-7,TRBV7-8,-,TGTGCCAGCAGCCTGCGGTTGGGTTACGAGCAGTACTTC,CASSLRLGYEQYF
once,TRBJ2-3,TRBV5-4,TRBD2,TGTGCCAGCAGATACGGCGGGGGACCCACAGATACGCAGTATTTT,CASRYGGGPTDTQYF
-,TRBJ1-5,TRBV7-6,-,TGTGCCAGCAGCCGAGGGTCAAATCAGCCCCAGCATTTT,CASSRGSNQPQHF